This T cell receptor (beta chain) was documented in a study of post-analysis software for immune sequencing data. Study information: Relapsing-remitting, secondary progressive and progressive-relapsing forms of multiple sclerosis all featured among disease courses. Study observations and caveats: About five TRBV segments were more frequent in patients than controls; TRBV5-6, TRBV5-1 and TRBV20-1 belonged to this group. Among multiple sclerosis patients, normalized Chao1 diversity was significantly below that of controls.

This CDR3 comprises 13 residues. With 1 base removed from V and 9 bases from J, the gap between germline ends came to 13 bases. Looked up from germline, CDR1 is SGHRS and CDR2 is YFSETQ. Included in the TCR beta cDNA libraries were unique molecular identifiers. Input amounts of roughly 1 to 10 million T cells were used. These gave approximately 500,000 cDNA molecules, so each molecule approximated one T cell. TCRdb processed the PCR reads anew with MiXCR; each CDR3 protein has one entry. The repertoire has roughly 540,000 distinct CDR3 sequences, around 36% of them found once; the top ten carry about 5.6%. Remarks on this clonotype: Its specificity is not known.

Specimen: blood. The clonotype originates from a girl aged 2-17 years with multiple sclerosis. The chain combines TRBV5-1 with TRBJ1-2; D gene unclear. CDR3 nucleotide sequence: TGCGCCAGCAGCTTGATCCCCGACGGCAGCTACACCTTC. It yields the protein CASSLIPDGSYTF.